The clone carrying this T cell receptor beta chain was picked up a small number of times. The target antigen is unknown. Per germline, CDR1 LGHDT and CDR2 YNNKEL (reference sequence). J gave up 5 bases and V 9 bases, and 4 bases lay outside the gene matches. The CDR3 totals 13 residues. MiXCR was run by TCRdb on the 5' RACE reads, yielding one entry per CDR3 protein. Here the sample spans more than 650,000 distinct CDR3 sequences, 5.5% to 6.5% being singletons. These data belong to a study of identical twins. Study-level points and caveats: High-abundance cord blood beta clonotypes had fewer insertions; memory repertoires showed none. Conclusions were drawn cross-sectionally by statistical analysis, without following the same donors. Models underestimated out-of-frame TCR alpha sharing in monozygotic twins. Partial confounding of zero-insertion analyses by invariant MAIT and iNKT cells was possible.

The chain links TRBV3-1 to TRBJ1-6; 7 bases map to TRBD1. The TCR sequence derives from a man aged 18 to 30 in good health. Material for sequencing was naive T cells sorted from blood. The CDR3 nucleotides read TGTGCCAGTGGGACAGCCGATAATTCACCCCTCCACTTT. Translating it yields CASGTADNSPLHF.